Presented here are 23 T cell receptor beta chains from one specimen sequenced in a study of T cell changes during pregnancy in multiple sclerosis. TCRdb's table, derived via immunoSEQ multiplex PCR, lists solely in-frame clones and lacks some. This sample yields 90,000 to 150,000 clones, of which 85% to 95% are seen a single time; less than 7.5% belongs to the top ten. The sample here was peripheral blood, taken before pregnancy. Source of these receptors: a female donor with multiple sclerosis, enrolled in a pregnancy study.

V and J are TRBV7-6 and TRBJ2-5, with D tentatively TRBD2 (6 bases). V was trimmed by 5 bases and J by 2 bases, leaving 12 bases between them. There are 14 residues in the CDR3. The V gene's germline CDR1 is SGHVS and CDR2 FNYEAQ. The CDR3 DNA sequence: TGTGCCAGCAGCCCCGGACTAAATCAAGAGACCCAGTACTTC. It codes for CASSPGLNQETQYF. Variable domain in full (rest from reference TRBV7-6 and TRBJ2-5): GAGVSQSPRYKVTKRGQDVALRCDPISGHVSLYWYRQALGQGPEFLTYFNYEAQQDKSGLPNDRFSAERPEGSISTLTIQRTEQRDSAMYRCASSPGLNQETQYFGPGTRLLVL.

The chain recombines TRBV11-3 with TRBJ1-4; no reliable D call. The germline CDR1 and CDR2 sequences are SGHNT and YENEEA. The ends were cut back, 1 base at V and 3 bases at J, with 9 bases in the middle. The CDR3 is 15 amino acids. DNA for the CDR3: TGTGCCAGCAGCTTAGGAGATTTGGCTAATGAAAAACTGTTTTTT. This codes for CASSLGDLANEKLFF.

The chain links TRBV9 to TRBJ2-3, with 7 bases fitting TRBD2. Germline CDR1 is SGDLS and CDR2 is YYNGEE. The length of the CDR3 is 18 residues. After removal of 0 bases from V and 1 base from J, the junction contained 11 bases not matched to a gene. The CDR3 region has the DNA TGTGCCAGCAGCGTAGGGGGGGGTAGCGGAAGCCGCACAGATACGCAGTATTTT. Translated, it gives CASSVGGGSGSRTDTQYF.

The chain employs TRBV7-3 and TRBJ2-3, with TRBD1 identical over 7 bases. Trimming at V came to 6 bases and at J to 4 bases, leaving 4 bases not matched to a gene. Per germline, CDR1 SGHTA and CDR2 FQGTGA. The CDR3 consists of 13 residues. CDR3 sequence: CASSYQGADTQYF. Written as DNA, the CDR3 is TGTGCCAGCAGTTATCAGGGGGCAGATACGCAGTATTTT.

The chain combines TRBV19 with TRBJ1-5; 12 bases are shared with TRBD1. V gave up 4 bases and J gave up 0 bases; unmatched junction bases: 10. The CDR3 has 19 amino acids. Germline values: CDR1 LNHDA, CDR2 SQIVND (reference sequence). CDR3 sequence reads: CASSTLRDRGRNSNQPQHF. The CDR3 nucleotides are TGTGCCAGTAGTACACTCCGGGACAGGGGGCGGAATAGCAATCAGCCCCAGCATTTT.

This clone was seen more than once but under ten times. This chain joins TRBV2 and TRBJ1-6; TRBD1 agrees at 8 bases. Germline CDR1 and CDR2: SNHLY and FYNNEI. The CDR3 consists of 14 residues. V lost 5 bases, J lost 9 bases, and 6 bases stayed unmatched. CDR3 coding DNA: TGTGCCAGCAGTTCGGACAGGGACGCTTCACCCCTCCACTTT. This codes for CASSSDRDASPLHF.

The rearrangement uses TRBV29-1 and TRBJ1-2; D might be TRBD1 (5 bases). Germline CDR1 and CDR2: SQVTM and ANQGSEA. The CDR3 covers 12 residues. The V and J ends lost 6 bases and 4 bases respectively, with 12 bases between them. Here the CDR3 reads CSVGGAGYGYTF. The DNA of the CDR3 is TGCAGCGTGGGGGGTGCAGGCTATGGCTACACCTTC.

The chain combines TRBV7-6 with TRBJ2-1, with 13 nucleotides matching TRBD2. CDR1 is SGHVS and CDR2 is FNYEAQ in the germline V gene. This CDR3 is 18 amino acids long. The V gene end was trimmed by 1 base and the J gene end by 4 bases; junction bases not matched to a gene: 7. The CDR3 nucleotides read TGTGCCAGCAGCTTAGGAGTGGGGACTAGCGGGGAATACAATGAGCAGTTCTTC. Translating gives CASSLGVGTSGEYNEQFF.

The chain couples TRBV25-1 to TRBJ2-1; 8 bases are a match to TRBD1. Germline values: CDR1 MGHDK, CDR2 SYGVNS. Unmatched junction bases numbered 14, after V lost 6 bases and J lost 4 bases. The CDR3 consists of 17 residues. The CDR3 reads CASSPVRTGTGYNEQFF. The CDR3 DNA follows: TGTGCCAGCAGCCCGGTAAGGACCGGGACAGGATACAATGAGCAGTTCTTC.

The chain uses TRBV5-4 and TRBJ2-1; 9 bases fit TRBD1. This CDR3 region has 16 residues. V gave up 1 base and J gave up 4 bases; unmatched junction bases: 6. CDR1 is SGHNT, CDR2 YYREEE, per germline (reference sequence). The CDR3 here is CASSLSPGTGYNEQFF. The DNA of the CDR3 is TGTGCCAGCAGCTTGTCGCCCGGGACAGGGTACAATGAGCAGTTCTTC.

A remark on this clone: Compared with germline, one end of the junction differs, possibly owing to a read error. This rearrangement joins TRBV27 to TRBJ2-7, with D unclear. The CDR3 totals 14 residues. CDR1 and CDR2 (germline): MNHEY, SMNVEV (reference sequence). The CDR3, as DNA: TGCGCCAGCAGAAAGAGCCTCGAATTCTACGAGCAGTACTTC. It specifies CASRKSLEFYEQYF.

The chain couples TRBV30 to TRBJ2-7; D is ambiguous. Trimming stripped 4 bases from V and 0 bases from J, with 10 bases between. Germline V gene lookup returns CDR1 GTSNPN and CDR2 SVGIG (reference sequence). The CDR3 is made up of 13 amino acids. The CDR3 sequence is CAWNGGFSYEQYF. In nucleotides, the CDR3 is TGTGCCTGGAACGGTGGTTTCTCCTACGAGCAGTACTTC.

Here the CDR3 DNA reads TGTGCCAGCAAAAAGGGCAGGGCGGGAGGGGGGTACAATGAGCAGTTCTTC. This sequence encodes CASKKGRAGGGYNEQFF. The chain is built from TRBV7-8 and TRBJ2-1, with 9 nucleotides matching TRBD2. Germline CDR1 reads SGHVS; CDR2 reads FQNEAQ. Trimming at V came to 7 bases and at J to 4 bases, leaving 14 bases not matched to a gene. This CDR3 comprises 17 residues.

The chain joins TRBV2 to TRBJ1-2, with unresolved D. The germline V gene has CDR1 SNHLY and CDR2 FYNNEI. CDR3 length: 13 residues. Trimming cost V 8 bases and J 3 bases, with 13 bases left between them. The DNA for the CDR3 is TGTGCCAGCCGTTTCGCGGAGGACTATGGCTACACCTTC. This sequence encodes CASRFAEDYGYTF.

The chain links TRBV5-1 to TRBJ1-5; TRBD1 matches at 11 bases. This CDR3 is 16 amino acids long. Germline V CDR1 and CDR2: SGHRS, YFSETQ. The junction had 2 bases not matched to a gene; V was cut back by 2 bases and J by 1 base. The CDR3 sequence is CASSFGTGGSNQPQHF. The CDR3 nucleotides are TGCGCCAGCAGCTTCGGGACAGGGGGGAGCAATCAGCCCCAGCATTTT. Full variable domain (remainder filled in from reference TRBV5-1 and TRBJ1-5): KAGVTQTPRYLIKTRGQQVTLSCSPISGHRSVSWYQQTPGQGLQFLFEYFSETQRNKGNFPGRFSGRQFSNSRSEMNVSTLELGDSALYLCASSFGTGGSNQPQHFGDGTRLSIL.

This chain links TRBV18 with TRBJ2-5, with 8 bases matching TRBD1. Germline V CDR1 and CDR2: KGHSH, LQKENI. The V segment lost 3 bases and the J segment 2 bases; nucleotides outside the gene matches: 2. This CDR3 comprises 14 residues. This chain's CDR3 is CASSPTGEQETQYF. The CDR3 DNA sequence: TGTGCCAGCTCACCGACAGGGGAGCAAGAGACCCAGTACTTC.

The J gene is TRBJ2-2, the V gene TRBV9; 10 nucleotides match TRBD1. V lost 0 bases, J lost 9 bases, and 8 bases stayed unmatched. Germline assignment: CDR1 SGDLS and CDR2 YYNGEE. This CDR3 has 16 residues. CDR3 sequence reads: CASSVGGTGASRELFF. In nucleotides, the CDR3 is TGTGCCAGCAGCGTAGGAGGGACAGGGGCTTCAAGGGAGCTGTTTTTT.

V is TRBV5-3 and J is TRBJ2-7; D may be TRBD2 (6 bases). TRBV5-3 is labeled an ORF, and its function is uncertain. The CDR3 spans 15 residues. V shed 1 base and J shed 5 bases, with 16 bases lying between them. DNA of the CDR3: TGTGCCAGAAGCTTGAGATATGCGGGAACTGACGAGCAGTACTTC. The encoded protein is CARSLRYAGTDEQYF.

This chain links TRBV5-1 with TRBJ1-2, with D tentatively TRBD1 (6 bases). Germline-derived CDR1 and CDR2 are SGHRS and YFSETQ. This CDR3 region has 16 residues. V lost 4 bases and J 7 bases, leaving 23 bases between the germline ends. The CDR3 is CASSPPLTGSRGGYTF. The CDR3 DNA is TGCGCCAGCAGCCCCCCTTTAACAGGGTCGAGGGGTGGCTACACCTTC.

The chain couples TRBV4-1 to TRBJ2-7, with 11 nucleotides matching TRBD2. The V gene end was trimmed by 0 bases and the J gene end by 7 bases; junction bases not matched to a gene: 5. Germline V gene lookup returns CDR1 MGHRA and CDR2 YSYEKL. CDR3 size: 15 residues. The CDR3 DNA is TGCGCCAGCAGCCAAGATCTAGCGGGGGGCGATGAGCAGTACTTC. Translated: CASSQDLAGGDEQYF.

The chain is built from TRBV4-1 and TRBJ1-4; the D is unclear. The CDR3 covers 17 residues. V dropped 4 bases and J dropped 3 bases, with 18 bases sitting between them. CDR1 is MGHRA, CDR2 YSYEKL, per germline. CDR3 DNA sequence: TGCGCCAGCAGCCGCGGACCGCTGGAGGGTTCTAATGAAAAACTGTTTTTT. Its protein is CASSRGPLEGSNEKLFF.

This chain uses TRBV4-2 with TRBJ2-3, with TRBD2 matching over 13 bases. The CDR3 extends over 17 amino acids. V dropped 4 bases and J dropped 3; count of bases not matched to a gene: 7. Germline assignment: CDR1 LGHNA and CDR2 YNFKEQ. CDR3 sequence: CASSPSLAGGQTDTQYF. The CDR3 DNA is TGTGCCAGCAGCCCCTCACTAGCGGGGGGGCAGACAGATACGCAGTATTTT.

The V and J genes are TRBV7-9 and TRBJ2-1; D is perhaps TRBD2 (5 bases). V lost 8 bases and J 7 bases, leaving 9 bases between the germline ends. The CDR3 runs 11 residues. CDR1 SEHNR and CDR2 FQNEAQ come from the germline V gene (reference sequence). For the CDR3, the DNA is TGTGCCAGCCGAGGGCGGAATGAGCAGTTCTTC. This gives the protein CASRGRNEQFF.